This TCR beta chain was sequenced during a study of cytomegalovirus exposure and HLA in healthy donors. TCRdb keeps only in-frame clones here, not all; method: immunoSEQ multiplex PCR. The table has around 300,000 clones, approximately 86% seen once. In its sample, this clone was seen once. The CDR3 consists of 16 residues. Germline V CDR1 and CDR2: SGHRS, YFSETQ. The V gene lost 0 bases and the J gene lost 7 bases, with 16 bases spanning the gap. The sample taken for sequencing was PBMCs. This sequence was found in a young man in good health and CMV-seronegative. The chain has TRBV5-1 and TRBJ2-2; possible D gene TRBD1, 6 bases. CDR3 amino acids: CASSLGSIRGNGELFF. Written as DNA, the CDR3 is TGCGCCAGCAGCTTGGGGAGCATCAGGGGTAACGGGGAGCTGTTTTTT.